The 21 T cell receptor beta chains given below trace back to one sample, sequenced in a study of blood T cell repertoires in COVID-19. Method: immunoSEQ multiplex PCR; TCRdb's copy keeps in-frame clones and lacks some. Here the sample spans 55,000 to 80,000 clones, around nine tenths being singletons. Specimen: peripheral blood. These receptor sequences come from a human donor in a cohort sampled during active COVID-19.

The chain has TRBV11-2 and TRBJ1-2, with TRBD1 matching 7 bases. This CDR3 region has 16 residues. Unmatched junction bases numbered 14, after V lost 5 bases and J lost 5 bases. From germline, CDR1 is SGHAT and CDR2 FQNNGV. CDR3 protein: CASSPQGDRDSYGYTF. CDR3 DNA: TGTGCCAGCAGCCCCCAGGGAGACAGGGATTCTTATGGCTACACCTTC.

The J gene is TRBJ2-7, the V gene TRBV5-1; the match to TRBD1 covers 8 bases. The length of the CDR3 is 18 residues. Germline loops: CDR1 SGHRS, CDR2 YFSETQ. V dropped 0 bases and J dropped 2; count of bases not matched to a gene: 13. The CDR3 spells CASSLVTGGINHPYEQYF. CDR3 DNA sequence: TGCGCCAGCAGCTTGGTTACAGGGGGAATCAACCACCCCTACGAGCAGTACTTC.

As concerns this clone: Germline is not matched at one junction end, which may reflect a read error. The rearrangement uses TRBV19 and TRBJ1-2; TRBD1 matches 12 bases. The germline V gene has CDR1 LNHDA and CDR2 SQIVND (reference sequence). The CDR3 contains 16 residues. CDR3: CASSTGTGGTKYGYTF. The CDR3 DNA is TGTGCCAGTAGTACGGGGACAGGGGGCACTAAGTATGGCTACACCTTC.

This chain joins TRBV19 and TRBJ2-1; the match to TRBD2 covers 10 bases. The V gene end was trimmed by 5 bases and the J gene end by 14 bases; junction bases not matched to a gene: 24. The germline gives CDR1 LNHDA, CDR2 SQIVND (reference sequence). The CDR3 spans 18 residues. The CDR3 protein is CASSPTSTLAGGLLGEFF. CDR3 DNA: TGTGCCAGTAGTCCCACCTCCACCTTAGCGGGGGGCCTGCTTGGGGAGTTCTTC. Supplemented by reference TRBV19 and TRBJ2-1, the full variable domain reads DGGITQSPKYLFRKEGQNVTLSCEQNLNHDAMYWYRQDPGQGLRLIYYSQIVNDFQKGDIAEGYSVSREKKESFPLTVTSAQKNPTAFYLCASSPTSTLAGGLLGEFFGPGTRLTVL.

This chain connects TRBV3-1 (or the pseudogene TRBV3-2) to TRBJ2-7; perhaps TRBD2 as D (6 bases). CDR1 and CDR2 (germline): LGHDT, YNNKEL (reference sequence). The CDR3 contains 14 residues. Trimming pared 7 bases from V and 2 bases from J, leaving 15 bases between. CDR3 amino acids: CASTRAGLTYEQYF. CDR3 DNA: TGTGCCAGCACCCGAGCGGGCTTGACCTACGAGCAGTACTTC.

The genes are TRBV19 and TRBJ2-7; 7 nucleotides agree with TRBD2. CDR1 and CDR2 (germline): LNHDA, SQIVND (reference sequence). This CDR3 contains 14 residues. The V and J ends lost 4 bases and 2 bases, in that order; junction bases with no gene match: 5. The CDR3 spells CASSTLAVTYEQYF. CDR3 sequence (DNA): TGTGCCAGTAGTACGCTAGCGGTGACCTACGAGCAGTACTTC.

This chain's CDR3 is CASSGDYPYEQYF. CDR3 coding DNA: TGTGCCAGCAGTGGGGACTACCCCTACGAGCAGTACTTC. The rearrangement links TRBV13 to TRBJ2-7; 7 bases agree with TRBD2. Germline-derived CDR1 and CDR2 are PRHDT and FYEKMQ (reference sequence). J lost 2 bases, V lost 6 bases, and 4 bases had no gene match. The CDR3 length is 13 residues.

The chain combines TRBV4-3 with TRBJ1-2, with D hard to call. CDR1 is LGHNA, CDR2 YSLEER, per germline. This CDR3 region has 14 residues. V gave up 3 bases and J gave up 7 bases, with 15 bases separating them. CDR3 residues: CASSQDLPEGGYTF. CDR3 nucleotide sequence: TGCGCCAGCAGCCAGGACCTTCCGGAGGGTGGCTACACCTTC.

This chain uses TRBV27 with TRBJ2-7, with 7 bases aligning to TRBD1. Germline CDR1 and CDR2: MNHEY and SMNVEV (reference sequence). The CDR3 spans 15 residues. V gave up 5 bases and J gave up 9 bases; unmatched junction bases: 16. The CDR3 DNA sequence: TGTGCCAGCAGTGCTGACAGGGTTGGGGTTTCGGTGCAGTACTTC. Protein product: CASSADRVGVSVQYF.

V usage is TRBV7-8 and J usage is TRBJ1-1, with D perhaps matching TRBD1 (5 bases). The germline gives CDR1 SGHVS, CDR2 FQNEAQ. Between the trimmed V and J ends, which lost 3 bases and 5 bases, there was a span of 16 bases. CDR3 length equals 15 residues. CDR3 sequence reads: CASSFPRGGGTEAFF. CDR3 in DNA: TGTGCCAGCAGCTTCCCCCGGGGGGGTGGGACTGAAGCTTTCTTT.

The chain couples TRBV3-1 (or the pseudogene TRBV3-2) to TRBJ2-7; TRBD1 matches 7 bases. The germline gives CDR1 LGHDT, CDR2 YNNKEL (reference sequence). V gave up 3 bases and J gave up 3 bases; unmatched junction bases: 8. The CDR3 runs 15 residues. The CDR3 sequence: CASSQSGQRDYEQYF. CDR3 DNA sequence: TGTGCCAGCAGCCAGTCGGGACAGCGAGACTACGAGCAGTACTTC.

This chain links TRBV6-5 with TRBJ2-7; D call uncertain. CDR3 length: 14 amino acids. Trimming stripped 5 bases from V and 1 base from J, with 12 bases between. Per the germline V gene, CDR1 is MNHEY and CDR2 is SVGAGI. DNA for the CDR3: TGTGCCAGCAGTCCCTCGACTTCGTCCTACGAGCAGTACTTC. Translation: CASSPSTSSYEQYF.

The V call is TRBV9, the J call TRBJ2-5, with D possibly being TRBD2 (6 bases). This CDR3 contains 16 residues. V lost 4 bases, J lost 1 base, and 17 bases lay in between. Germline assignment: CDR1 SGDLS and CDR2 YYNGEE. CDR3 in DNA: TGTGCCAGCAGCCCATCGATAGCGGAGACCCAAGAGACCCAGTACTTC. This sequence encodes CASSPSIAETQETQYF.

The chain has TRBV7-9 and TRBJ2-5, with TRBD1 as a possible D gene (6 bases). CDR1 is SEHNR, CDR2 FQNEAQ, per germline (reference sequence). The length of the CDR3 is 13 residues. Trimming removed 4 bases at V and 5 bases at J, with 11 bases between. In DNA, the CDR3 is TGTGCCAGCAGCTCGGGTACAGGGGAGACCCAGTACTTC. Amino acid sequence: CASSSGTGETQYF.

The chain carries TRBV24-1 and TRBJ2-1, with D possibly TRBD2 on 6 matching bases. The CDR3 extends over 15 amino acids. Looked up from germline, CDR1 is KGHDR and CDR2 is SFDVKD. V lost 3 bases and J lost 12, with 20 bases in between. CDR3 sequence reads: CATSDRGTPFGRQFF. CDR3 nucleotides: TGTGCCACCAGTGATAGAGGGACCCCTTTCGGGAGGCAGTTCTTC.

The V call is TRBV27, the J call TRBJ1-3, with 7 bases identical to TRBD1. CDR3 length: 14 residues. Germline V gives CDR1 MNHEY, CDR2 SMNVEV (reference sequence). J lost 2 bases, V lost 5 bases, and 3 bases had no gene match. CDR3 residues: CASSPQGTGNTIYF. Here the CDR3 DNA reads TGTGCCAGCAGTCCACAGGGGACTGGAAACACCATATATTTT.

This chain links TRBV28 with TRBJ1-2; unclear D gene. The CDR3 is made up of 13 amino acids. CDR1 is MDHEN and CDR2 is SYDVKM in the germline V gene. The V end lost 5 bases, the J end lost 4 bases, and 11 bases lay between the germline ends. In DNA form, the CDR3 reads TGTGCCAGCAGTCTCAGGTTTGGCTATGGCTACACCTTC. Translation gives CASSLRFGYGYTF.

The chain joins TRBV28 to TRBJ1-4, with D maybe TRBD1 (5 bases). The germline V gene has CDR1 MDHEN and CDR2 SYDVKM. This CDR3 has 15 residues. The ends were cut back, 5 bases at V and 7 bases at J, with 17 bases in the middle. This CDR3 is CASSGSGGSSEKLFF. CDR3 coding DNA: TGTGCCAGCAGTGGATCGGGGGGGAGTAGTGAAAAACTGTTTTTT. The complete variable domain, with remaining parts taken from reference TRBV28 and TRBJ1-4, reads DVKVTQSSRYLVKRTGEKVFLECVQDMDHENMFWYRQDPGLGLRLIYFSYDVKMKEKGDIPEGYSVSREKKERFSLILESASTNQTSMYLCASSGSGGSSEKLFFGSGTQLSVL.

The CDR3 here is CASSLELAGAADTQYF. As DNA, the CDR3 is TGCGCCAGCAGCTTGGAGCTAGCGGGAGCGGCAGATACGCAGTATTTT. V usage is TRBV5-1 and J usage is TRBJ2-3, with 10 bases fitting TRBD2. The CDR3 has 16 amino acids. With V trimmed by 0 bases and J by 4 bases, 5 bases remained unmatched. The germline CDR1 and CDR2 sequences are SGHRS and YFSETQ.

The rearrangement uses TRBV7-8 and TRBJ2-2, with D possibly being TRBD2 (7 bases). V gave up 1 base and J gave up 4 bases, with 13 bases separating them. This CDR3 has 16 residues. The V gene's germline CDR1 is SGHVS and CDR2 FQNEAQ. In DNA form, the CDR3 reads TGTGCCAGCAGCTTAGGTGGGGGCGGGAGCACCGGGGAGCTGTTTTTT. It is translated as CASSLGGGGSTGELFF. The full variable domain, in which reference TRBV7-8 and TRBJ2-2 provide the parts outside the CDR3, is GAGVSQSPRYKVAKRGQDVALRCDPISGHVSLFWYQQALGQGPEFLTYFQNEAQLDKSGLPSDRFFAERPEGSVSTLKIQRTQQEDSAVYLCASSLGGGGSTGELFFGEGSRLTVL.

The rearrangement links TRBV5-1 to TRBJ2-5; 11 bases map to TRBD2. This CDR3 comprises 16 residues. J gave up 2 bases and V 0 bases, and 3 bases lay outside the gene matches. Germline V lookup: CDR1 SGHRS, CDR2 YFSETQ. CDR3 sequence (DNA): TGCGCCAGCAGCTTGGGAGGGACTAGCGGTCAAGAGACCCAGTACTTC. Residues: CASSLGGTSGQETQYF.